In this sample, the clone carrying this T cell receptor beta chain turned up a few times. What it binds is not known. TCRdb fed the 5' RACE reads into MiXCR, producing one record per CDR3 protein. The sample records approximately 190,000 distinct CDR3 sequences, about 15% being singletons. This specimen belongs to a study of identical twins. V gave up 5 bases and J gave up 9 bases; unmatched junction bases: 11. This CDR3 is built from 14 residues. The germline V gene has CDR1 SGHRS and CDR2 YFSETQ. Findings and limits, study-wide: The abundant beta clonotypes from cord blood had fewer insertions, and memory repertoires had none of this.

The sample was also linked to a second study, of T cells expressing NK-cell markers. That work states: The sequencing cohort of eight donors included seven HCMV-seropositive individuals and one seronegative individual. The dominant NKG2C+ clonotypes represented about 1.0-7.5% of CD8+ T cells in six donors. Similarly, these clonotypes led the CD3+CD56-NKG2C+ fraction as well in several donors.

This chain connects TRBV5-1 to TRBJ2-1; 7 nucleotides align to TRBD1. The clonotype was recovered from a woman under 30 in good health. The sequenced sample was CD8+ T cells sorted from blood. CDR3 DNA: TGCGCCAGCAGGCCGGGACAGCCTTATCTTGAGCAGTTCTTC. It specifies CASRPGQPYLEQFF.